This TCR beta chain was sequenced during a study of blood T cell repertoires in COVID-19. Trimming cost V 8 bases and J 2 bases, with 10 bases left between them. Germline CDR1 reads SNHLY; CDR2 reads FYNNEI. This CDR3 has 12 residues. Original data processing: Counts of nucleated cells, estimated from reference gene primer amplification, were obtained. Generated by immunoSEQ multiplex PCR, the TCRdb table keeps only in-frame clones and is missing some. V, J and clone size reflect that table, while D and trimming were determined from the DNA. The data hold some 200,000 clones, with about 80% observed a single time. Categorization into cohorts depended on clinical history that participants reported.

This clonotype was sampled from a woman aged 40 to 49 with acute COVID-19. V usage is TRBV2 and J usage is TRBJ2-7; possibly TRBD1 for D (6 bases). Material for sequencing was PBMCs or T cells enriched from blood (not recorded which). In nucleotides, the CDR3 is TGTGCCAGCGGAGGACAGCCCTACGAGCAGTACTTC. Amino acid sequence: CASGGQPYEQYF. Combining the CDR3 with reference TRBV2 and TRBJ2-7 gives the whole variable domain EPEVTQTPSHQVTQMGQEVILRCVPISNHLYFYWYRQILGQKVEFLVSFYNNEISEKSEIFDDQFSVERPDGSNFTLKIRSTKLEDSAMYFCASGGQPYEQYFGPGTRLTVT.